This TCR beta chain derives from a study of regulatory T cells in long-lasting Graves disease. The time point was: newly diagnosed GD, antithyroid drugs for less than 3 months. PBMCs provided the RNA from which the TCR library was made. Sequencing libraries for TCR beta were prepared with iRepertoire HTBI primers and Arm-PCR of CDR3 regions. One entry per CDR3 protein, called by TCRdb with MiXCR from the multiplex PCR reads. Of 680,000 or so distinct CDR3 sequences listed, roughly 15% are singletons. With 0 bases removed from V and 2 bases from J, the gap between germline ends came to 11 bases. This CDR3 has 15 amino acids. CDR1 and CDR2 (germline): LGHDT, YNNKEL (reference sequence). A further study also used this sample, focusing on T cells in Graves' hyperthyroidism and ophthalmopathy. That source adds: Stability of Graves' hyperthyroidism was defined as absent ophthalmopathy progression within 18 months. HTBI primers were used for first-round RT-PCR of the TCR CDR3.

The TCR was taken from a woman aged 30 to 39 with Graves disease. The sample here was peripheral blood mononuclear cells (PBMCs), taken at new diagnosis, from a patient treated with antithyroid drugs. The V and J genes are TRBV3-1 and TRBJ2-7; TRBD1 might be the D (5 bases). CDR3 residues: CASSQEIQGPYEQYF. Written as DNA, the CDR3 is TGTGCCAGCAGCCAAGAAATTCAGGGTCCCTACGAGCAGTACTTC.